This T cell receptor beta chain was found in a study of T-cell memory formation after mild COVID-19. Turning to the study itself: There were largely donor-specific TCR clusters. Whole-study findings and limits: Some clones that responded turned up in pre-infection memory, which suggests that cross-reactive memory joined in. Among clones contracting day 15 to 85, CD4/CD8 was balanced, whereas later expanders leaned CD4+.

From 5'RACE with constant-segment primers came TCR alpha and TCR beta cDNA libraries that carried sample barcodes and UMIs. In TCRdb, the 5' RACE reads were re-called with MiXCR into one record per CDR3 protein. The sample holds over 150,000 distinct CDR3 sequences; about 18% are singletons and the top ten take 3% to 4%. The CDR3 covers 16 residues. CDR1 is DFQATT and CDR2 is SNEGSKA in the germline V gene (reference sequence). V lost 0 bases to trimming and J lost 4 bases, with 18 bases between them. Details on this clonotype: What it recognizes is unknown.

The sequence was collected from a man aged 18 to 30 who had mild COVID-19 (a few samples of this study predate the infection). Cell type and time point are not known. Sequencing input: PBMCs or a T cell subset sorted from them (not recorded which). The chain employs TRBV20-1 and TRBJ2-5, with D hard to call. CDR3 amino acids: CSARDKATQTGETQYF. The DNA of the CDR3 is TGCAGTGCTAGAGATAAGGCTACCCAAACTGGAGAGACCCAGTACTTC.